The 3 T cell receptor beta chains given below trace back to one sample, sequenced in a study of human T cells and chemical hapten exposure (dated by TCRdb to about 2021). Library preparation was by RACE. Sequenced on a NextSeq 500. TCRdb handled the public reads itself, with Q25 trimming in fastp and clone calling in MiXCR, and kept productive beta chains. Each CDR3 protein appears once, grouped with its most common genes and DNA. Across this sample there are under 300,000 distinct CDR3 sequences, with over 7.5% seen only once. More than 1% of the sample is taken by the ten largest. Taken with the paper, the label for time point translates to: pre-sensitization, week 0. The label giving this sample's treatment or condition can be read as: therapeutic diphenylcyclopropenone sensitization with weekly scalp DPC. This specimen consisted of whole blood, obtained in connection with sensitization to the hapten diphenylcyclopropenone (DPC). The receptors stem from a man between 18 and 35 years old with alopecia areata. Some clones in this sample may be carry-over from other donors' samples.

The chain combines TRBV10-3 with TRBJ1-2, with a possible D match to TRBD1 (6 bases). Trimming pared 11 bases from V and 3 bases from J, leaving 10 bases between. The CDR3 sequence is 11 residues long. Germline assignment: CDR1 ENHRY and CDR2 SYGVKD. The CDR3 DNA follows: TGTGCCTCAAGACAGGACTATGGCTACACCTTC. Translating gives CASRQDYGYTF.

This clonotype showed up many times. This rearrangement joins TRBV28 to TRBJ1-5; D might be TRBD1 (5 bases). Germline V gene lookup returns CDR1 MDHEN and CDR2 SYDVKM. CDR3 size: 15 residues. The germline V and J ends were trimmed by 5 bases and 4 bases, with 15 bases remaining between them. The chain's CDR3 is CASSSRGVLNQPQHF. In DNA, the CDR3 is TGTGCCAGCAGTAGTAGAGGGGTCTTAAATCAGCCCCAGCATTTT.

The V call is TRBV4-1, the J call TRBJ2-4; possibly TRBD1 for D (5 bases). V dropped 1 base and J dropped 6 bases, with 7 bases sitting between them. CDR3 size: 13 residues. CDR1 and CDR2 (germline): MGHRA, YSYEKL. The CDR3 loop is CASSQAQGNIQYF. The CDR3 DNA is TGCGCCAGCAGCCAAGCCCAGGGAAACATTCAGTACTTC.